This T cell receptor beta chain was identified in a study of response to subunit inactivated influenza vaccine. Findings and caveats of the study: It was suggested by the authors that few new T cells are recruited by each seasonal influenza vaccination.

MiXCR, run by TCRdb on the RT-PCR reads, gives a single entry per CDR3 protein. The sample consists of under 500,000 distinct CDR3 sequences, 11% of them appearing once. Many counts were recorded for this clonotype. Its specificity is not known. The CDR3 consists of 13 residues. The V and J ends lost 1 base and 3 bases respectively, with 7 bases between them. Germline CDR1 SGHKS, CDR2 YYEKEE (reference sequence). This specimen consisted of PBMCs from blood, obtained roughly 45 days after vaccination. This clonotype was obtained from a man aged 50-59 years who received an inactivated influenza vaccine. The V gene is TRBV5-5, the J gene TRBJ1-2, with unresolved D. The CDR3 reads CASSLSRDYGYTF. As DNA, the CDR3 is TGTGCCAGCAGCTTGTCAAGGGACTATGGCTACACCTTC.